One and the same sample provided the 6 T cell receptor beta chains below, sequenced in a study of blood T cell repertoires in COVID-19. Repertoires were generated with immunoSEQ multiplex PCR, while TCRdb's copy carries only in-frame clones and drops some. The table lists 70,000 or so clones, around 83% of them singletons. Input material: peripheral blood. Receptors were obtained from an older woman with acute or convalescent COVID-19.

Concerning this clone: A read error may account for a junction end that differs from germline. The chain employs TRBV20-1 and TRBJ1-2; D possibly corresponds to TRBD1 (6 bases). The CDR3 runs 11 residues. The germline V gene encodes CDR1 DFQATT and CDR2 SNEGSKA (reference sequence). The CDR3 protein is CSAIFVDRLAF. CDR3 DNA: TGCAGTGCTATTTTCGTCGACAGGCTCGCCTTC.

The gene calls are TRBV21-1 and TRBJ1-2; TRBD1, the D gene given by the table, was not confirmed from the DNA. TRBV21-1 is annotated as a pseudogene. The CDR3 length is 14 residues. CDR3 sequence: CASRFVRGRVGYTF. The CDR3 DNA sequence: TGTGCCAGCAGGTTCGTCAGGGGGCGAGTTGGCTACACCTTC.

The rearrangement uses TRBV6-6 and TRBJ2-4; 8 bases are shared with TRBD1. V shed 5 bases, J shed 9 bases, and the junction held 9 bases outside the gene matches. Looked up from germline, CDR1 is MNHNY and CDR2 is SVGAGI (reference sequence). This CDR3 has 14 amino acids. The CDR3 spells CASSRLQGGGIQYF. Written as DNA, the CDR3 is TGTGCCAGCAGTCGATTACAGGGGGGAGGCATTCAGTACTTC.

The chain carries TRBV6-1 and TRBJ1-3; D not certain. Germline V gene data show CDR1 as MNHNS and CDR2 as SASEGT. V lost 4 bases and J lost 2, with 18 bases in between. The CDR3 is 17 residues long. The CDR3 sequence: CASSGPTWAKTGNTIYF. CDR3 coding DNA: TGTGCCAGCAGTGGGCCCACTTGGGCAAAGACTGGAAACACCATATATTTT.

The chain couples TRBV5-1 to TRBJ2-7; D perhaps matches TRBD1 (6 bases). V dropped 3 bases and J dropped 6 bases, with 19 bases sitting between them. The CDR3 is 15 amino acids. Per germline, CDR1 SGHRS and CDR2 YFSETQ. The CDR3 loop reads CASSWGNRVASEQYF. Written as DNA, the CDR3 is TGCGCCAGCAGCTGGGGGAACAGGGTAGCATCCGAGCAGTACTTC.

The gene calls are TRBV7-3 and TRBJ2-2, with TRBD1 identical over 8 bases. This CDR3 is 16 amino acids long. V shed 5 bases and J 3 bases; nucleotides not matched to a gene: 8. The germline V gene has CDR1 SGHTA and CDR2 FQGTGA. Written as DNA, the CDR3 is TGTGCCAGCAGCCCGTCCGCAGGGGGCTACACCGGGGAGCTGTTTTTT. It translates to CASSPSAGGYTGELFF.